Presented here are 18 T cell receptor beta chains from one specimen sequenced in a study of blood T cell repertoires in COVID-19. The protocol was immunoSEQ multiplex PCR, while the TCRdb copy is restricted to in-frame clones and leaves out a portion. The table lists under 200,000 clones, roughly 90% of them singletons, with more than 6.5% in the top ten. Sequencing used PBMCs or T cells enriched from blood (not recorded which). The source of these receptors is a woman aged 50 to 60 who had recovered from COVID-19.

V gene TRBV6-4 combines with J gene TRBJ2-1; 8 nucleotides match TRBD2. The CDR3 sequence is 16 residues long. J was trimmed by 0 bases and V by 5 bases; bases with no gene match: 6. The germline V gene encodes CDR1 MRHNA and CDR2 SNTAGT. The CDR3 loop is CASSKLADSSYNEQFF. The CDR3 DNA reads as TGTGCCAGCAGTAAACTAGCGGATAGCTCCTACAATGAGCAGTTCTTC.

The chain recombines TRBV13 with TRBJ2-4; tentatively, D is TRBD2 (7 bases). The V and J ends lost 1 base and 1 base respectively, with 17 bases between them. This CDR3 is 18 amino acids long. Germline CDR1 is PRHDT and CDR2 is FYEKMQ (reference sequence). Here the CDR3 reads CASSLDGSRGPAKNIQYF. CDR3 in DNA: TGTGCCAGCAGCTTAGATGGTTCGCGGGGGCCCGCCAAAAACATTCAGTACTTC. The full variable domain, completed using reference TRBV13 and TRBJ2-4, is AAGVIQSPRHLIKEKRETATLKCYPIPRHDTVYWYQQGPGQDPQFLISFYEKMQSDKGSIPDRFSAQQFSDYHSELNMSSLELGDSALYFCASSLDGSRGPAKNIQYFGAGTRLSVL.

The chain recombines TRBV6-5 with TRBJ2-5; 7 bases align to TRBD1. The junction had 9 bases not matched to a gene; V was cut back by 5 bases and J by 3 bases. The CDR3 is 15 amino acids. Germline V CDR1 and CDR2: MNHEY, SVGAGI. DNA for the CDR3: TGTGCCAGCAGTACCGACAGGGCCCCCAAAGAGACCCAGTACTTC. This translates into CASSTDRAPKETQYF.

This clone has only one observation. The rearrangement links TRBV19 to TRBJ2-7; no firm D call. Per germline, CDR1 LNHDA and CDR2 SQIVND (reference sequence). Trimming stripped 8 bases from V and 4 bases from J, with 18 bases between. The CDR3 is 14 amino acids. CDR3 protein: CASLQPQDVYEQYF. The CDR3 bases are TGTGCCAGTTTACAGCCCCAGGATGTGTACGAGCAGTACTTC.

Only a few counts were recorded for this clone. V gene TRBV4-2 combines with J gene TRBJ2-1; a weak D match, TRBD2 (7 bases). This CDR3 is 16 amino acids long. The germline V gene encodes CDR1 LGHNA and CDR2 YNFKEQ. Trimming took off 0 bases at V and 4 bases at J, with 13 bases between the two ends. The CDR3 DNA follows: TGTGCCAGCAGCCAAGAAGGGGGGGGCAGATACAATGAGCAGTTCTTC. It is translated as CASSQEGGGRYNEQFF.

This clone is labeled medium-sized. The chain has TRBV19 and TRBJ1-1, with a possible D match to TRBD1 (6 bases). Germline CDR1 LNHDA, CDR2 SQIVND (reference sequence). The CDR3 has 14 residues. The V end was cut by 7 bases, the J end by 1 base, with 13 bases between. The CDR3 nucleotides read TGTGCCAGTAATCATCAGGGGACGAACACTGAAGCTTTCTTT. This translates into CASNHQGTNTEAFF.

The chain's CDR3 is CASSQVLRYGYTF. The CDR3 DNA reads TGCGCCAGCAGCCAAGTCCTGAGGTATGGCTACACCTTC. The chain combines TRBV4-1 with TRBJ1-2; D is ambiguous. CDR3 length equals 13 residues. Germline loops: CDR1 MGHRA, CDR2 YSYEKL. Trimming took 1 base from V and 5 from J, leaving 8 bases between them.

This clone was observed a few times. The CDR3 DNA is TGTGCCAGCAGCTTAGTTTCGGCGGGGGGCGAGCAGTACTTC. As protein: CASSLVSAGGEQYF. V and J are TRBV7-2 and TRBJ2-7; 8 bases are shared with TRBD2. The length of the CDR3 is 14 residues. Germline loops: CDR1 SGHTA, CDR2 FQGNSA. Trimming at V came to 1 base and at J to 6 bases, leaving 5 bases not matched to a gene. The full variable domain, rest sourced from reference TRBV7-2 and TRBJ2-7, is GAGVSQSPSNKVTEKGKDVELRCDPISGHTALYWYRQSLGQGLEFLIYFQGNSAPDKSGLPSDRFSAERTGGSVSTLTIQRTQQEDSAVYLCASSLVSAGGEQYFGPGTRLTVT.

The CDR3 coding sequence is TGTGCCAGTAGTCCCACCCCCCCCGGACAGGGGGTCAGGAGCTCCTACGAGCAGTACTTC. Translated: CASSPTPPGQGVRSSYEQYF. The chain is built from TRBV19 and TRBJ2-7, with 10 bases fitting TRBD1. With 5 bases clipped from V and 0 bases from J, the junction kept 19 bases outside the gene matches. The CDR3 totals 20 residues. The V gene's germline CDR1 is LNHDA and CDR2 SQIVND (reference sequence).

The V and J genes are TRBV7-2 and TRBJ2-1, with D uncertain. Germline V CDR1 and CDR2: SGHTA, FQGNSA. With 5 bases removed from V and 7 bases from J, the gap between germline ends came to 6 bases. This CDR3 region has 11 residues. The CDR3 is CASSKQNEQFF. CDR3 DNA sequence: TGTGCCAGCAGCAAACAAAATGAGCAGTTCTTC.

CDR3 residues: CASSAATGNYEQYF. In DNA, the CDR3 is TGTGCCAGCAGCGCCGCTACAGGTAACTACGAGCAGTACTTC. The chain couples TRBV9 to TRBJ2-7; possibly TRBD1 for D (5 bases). CDR3 length: 14 residues. Between the trimmed V and J ends, which lost 3 bases and 3 bases, there was a span of 13 bases. CDR1 and CDR2 (germline): SGDLS, YYNGEE.

The chain recombines TRBV9 with TRBJ2-1, with 11 bases fitting TRBD2. The CDR3 extends over 22 amino acids. Germline loops: CDR1 SGDLS, CDR2 YYNGEE. V shed 3 bases, J shed 1 base, and the junction held 21 bases outside the gene matches. CDR3 nucleotide sequence: TGTGCCAGCAGCGCCCCACCCGACAGTGGGAGACTAGCGGGGAGTTCCTACAATGAGCAGTTCTTC. Its translation: CASSAPPDSGRLAGSSYNEQFF.

This sequence joins TRBV6-2 or TRBV6-3 and TRBJ2-5; 10 positions agree with TRBD2. The CDR3 is made up of 16 amino acids. V gave up 2 bases and J gave up 1 base; unmatched junction bases: 4. Germline V lookup: CDR1 MNHEY, CDR2 SVGEGT. In DNA, the CDR3 is TGTGCCAGCAGTTACGGGTCTAGCGGGGGCCAAGAGACCCAGTACTTC. As protein: CASSYGSSGGQETQYF.

J is TRBJ2-7 and V is TRBV13; 8 bases align to TRBD1. The V and J ends lost 5 bases and 0 bases, in that order; junction bases with no gene match: 12. The length of the CDR3 is 17 residues. In germline, CDR1 is PRHDT, CDR2 FYEKMQ (reference sequence). The CDR3 nucleotides read TGTGCCAGCAGCATGACCTTAGACAGGGGCCGCTCCTACGAGCAGTACTTC. Its protein product is CASSMTLDRGRSYEQYF. Based on the CDR3 plus reference TRBV13 and TRBJ2-7, the full variable domain is AAGVIQSPRHLIKEKRETATLKCYPIPRHDTVYWYQQGPGQDPQFLISFYEKMQSDKGSIPDRFSAQQFSDYHSELNMSSLELGDSALYFCASSMTLDRGRSYEQYFGPGTRLTVT.

The chain carries TRBV6-1 and TRBJ2-5, with TRBD2 identical over 13 bases. V lost 0 bases and J lost 5; bases outside the gene matches: 9. Germline V CDR1 and CDR2: MNHNS, SASEGT. The CDR3 loop spans 18 amino acids. The CDR3, as DNA: TGTGCCAGCAGTGAAGCGCCACTAGCGGGGGGGCAGGGGGAGACCCAGTACTTC. Its translation: CASSEAPLAGGQGETQYF.

DNA for the CDR3: TGTGCCTGGAGTGTACTAGGAGTAAGAGATACGCAGTATTTT. As protein: CAWSVLGVRDTQYF. This rearrangement joins TRBV30 to TRBJ2-3; possibly TRBD2 for D (5 bases). The ends were cut back, 0 bases at V and 5 bases at J, with 12 bases in the middle. Germline V lookup: CDR1 GTSNPN, CDR2 SVGIG (reference sequence). The CDR3 extends over 14 amino acids.

The rearrangement joins TRBV7-3 to TRBJ2-5, with D tentatively TRBD2 (6 bases). The V and J ends lost 5 bases and 3 bases respectively, with 13 bases between them. The CDR3 runs to 14 residues. Germline V gene data show CDR1 as SGHTA and CDR2 as FQGTGA. The CDR3 coding sequence is TGTGCCAGCAGCCGAGGAGGGCTAGAAGAGACCCAGTACTTC. Encoded protein: CASSRGGLEETQYF.

In this sample, this clone turned up a few times. The V gene is TRBV14, the J gene TRBJ1-1, with D possibly matching TRBD1 (6 bases). CDR1 SGHDN and CDR2 FVKESK come from the germline V gene. This CDR3 spans 15 amino acids. V was clipped by 4 bases and J by 5 bases, with 17 bases between them. The CDR3 DNA reads TGTGCCAGCAGCCCCCTGGGGGGGGCGAGGACTGAAGCTTTCTTT. It yields the protein CASSPLGGARTEAFF. Supplemented by reference TRBV14 and TRBJ1-1, the full variable domain reads EAGVTQFPSHSVIEKGQTVTLRCDPISGHDNLYWYRRVMGKEIKFLLHFVKESKQDESGMPNNRFLAERTGGTYSTLKVQPAELEDSGVYFCASSPLGGARTEAFFGQGTRLTVV.